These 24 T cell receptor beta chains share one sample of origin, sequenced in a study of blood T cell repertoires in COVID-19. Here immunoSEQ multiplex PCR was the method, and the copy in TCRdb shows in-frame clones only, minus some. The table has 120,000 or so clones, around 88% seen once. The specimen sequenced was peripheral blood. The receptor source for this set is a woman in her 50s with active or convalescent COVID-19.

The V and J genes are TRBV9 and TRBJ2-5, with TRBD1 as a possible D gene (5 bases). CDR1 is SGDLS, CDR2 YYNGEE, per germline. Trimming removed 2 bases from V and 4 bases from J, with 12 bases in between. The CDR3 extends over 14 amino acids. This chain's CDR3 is CASSVQGSGETQYF. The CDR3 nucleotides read TGTGCCAGCAGCGTTCAGGGAAGTGGAGAGACCCAGTACTTC.

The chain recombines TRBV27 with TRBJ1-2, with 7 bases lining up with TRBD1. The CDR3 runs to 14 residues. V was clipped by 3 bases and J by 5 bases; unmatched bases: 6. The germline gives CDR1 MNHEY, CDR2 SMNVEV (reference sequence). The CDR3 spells CASSFEGGYYGYTF. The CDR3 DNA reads TGTGCCAGCAGTTTCGAAGGGGGCTATTATGGCTACACCTTC.

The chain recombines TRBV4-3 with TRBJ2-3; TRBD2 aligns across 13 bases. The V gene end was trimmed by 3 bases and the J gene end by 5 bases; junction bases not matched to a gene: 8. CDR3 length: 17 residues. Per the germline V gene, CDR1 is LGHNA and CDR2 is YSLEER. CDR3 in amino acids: CASSQALLAGGLDTQYF. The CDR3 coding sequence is TGCGCCAGCAGCCAGGCTTTACTAGCGGGAGGGTTAGATACGCAGTATTTT.

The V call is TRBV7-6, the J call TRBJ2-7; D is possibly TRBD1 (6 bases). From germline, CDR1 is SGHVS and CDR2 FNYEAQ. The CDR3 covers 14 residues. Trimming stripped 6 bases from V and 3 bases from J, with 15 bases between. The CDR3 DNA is TGTGCCAGCAGTCCAAAGACAGGCGTCTACGAGCAGTACTTC. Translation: CASSPKTGVYEQYF.

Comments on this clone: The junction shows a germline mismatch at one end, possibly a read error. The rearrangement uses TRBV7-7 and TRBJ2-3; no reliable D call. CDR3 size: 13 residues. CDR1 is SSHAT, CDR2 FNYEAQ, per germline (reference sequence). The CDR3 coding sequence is TGTGCTAGCAGCTTATCGGTCTCAGATACGCAGTATTTT. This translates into CASSLSVSDTQYF.

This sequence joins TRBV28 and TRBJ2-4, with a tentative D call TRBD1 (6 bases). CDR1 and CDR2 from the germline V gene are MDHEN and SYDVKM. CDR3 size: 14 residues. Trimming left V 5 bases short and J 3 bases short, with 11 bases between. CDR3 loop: CASSNREIKNIQYF. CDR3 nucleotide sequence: TGTGCCAGCAGTAACAGGGAAATCAAAAACATTCAGTACTTC.

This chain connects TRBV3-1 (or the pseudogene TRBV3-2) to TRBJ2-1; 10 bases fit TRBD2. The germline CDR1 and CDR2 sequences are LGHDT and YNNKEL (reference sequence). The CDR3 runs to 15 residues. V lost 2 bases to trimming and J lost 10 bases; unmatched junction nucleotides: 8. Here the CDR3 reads CASSQSVAGGREQFF. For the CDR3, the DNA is TGTGCCAGCAGCCAATCCGTAGCGGGAGGTCGCGAGCAGTTCTTC.

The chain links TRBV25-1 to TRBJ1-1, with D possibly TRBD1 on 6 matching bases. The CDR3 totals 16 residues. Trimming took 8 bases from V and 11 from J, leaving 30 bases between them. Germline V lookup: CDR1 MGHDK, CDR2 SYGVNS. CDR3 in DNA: TGTGCCAGCGGCCCATCCTCCGGCAGGGCGGGGGCTTTTGCTTTCTTT. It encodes CASGPSSGRAGAFAFF.

Here the CDR3 reads CASSQAIAGVAYEQYF. CDR3 DNA sequence: TGTGCCAGCAGCCAAGCGATAGCGGGAGTCGCCTACGAGCAGTACTTC. The chain carries TRBV3-1 (or the pseudogene TRBV3-2) and TRBJ2-7; 9 bases agree with TRBD2. Germline-derived CDR1 and CDR2 are LGHDT and YNNKEL (reference sequence). The V segment lost 1 base and the J segment 2 bases; nucleotides outside the gene matches: 6. The CDR3 is made up of 16 amino acids.

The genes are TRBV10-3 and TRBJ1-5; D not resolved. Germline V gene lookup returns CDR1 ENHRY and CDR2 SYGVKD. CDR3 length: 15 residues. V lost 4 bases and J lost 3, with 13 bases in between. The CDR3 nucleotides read TGTGCCATCAGTGCCGGCGTGAGGCTCAATCAGCCCCAGCATTTT. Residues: CAISAGVRLNQPQHF.

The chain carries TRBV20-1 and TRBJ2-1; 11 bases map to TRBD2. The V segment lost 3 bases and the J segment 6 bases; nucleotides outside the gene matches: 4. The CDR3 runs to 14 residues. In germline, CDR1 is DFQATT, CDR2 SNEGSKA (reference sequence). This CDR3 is CSASLAGGGNEQFF. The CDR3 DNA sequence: TGCAGTGCTAGTCTAGCGGGAGGCGGCAATGAGCAGTTCTTC.

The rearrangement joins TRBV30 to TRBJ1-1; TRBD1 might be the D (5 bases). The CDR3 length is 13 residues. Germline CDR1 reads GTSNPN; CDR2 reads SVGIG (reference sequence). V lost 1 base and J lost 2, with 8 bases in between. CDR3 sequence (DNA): TGTGCCTGGAGTGGCGACAGTAACACTGAAGCTTTCTTT. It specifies CAWSGDSNTEAFF.

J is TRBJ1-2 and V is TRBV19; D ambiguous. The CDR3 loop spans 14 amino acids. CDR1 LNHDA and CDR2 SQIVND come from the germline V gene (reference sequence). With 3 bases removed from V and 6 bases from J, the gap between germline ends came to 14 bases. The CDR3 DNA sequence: TGTGCCAGTAGTATCACCCGGGTGCAGAATGGCTACACCTTC. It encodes CASSITRVQNGYTF. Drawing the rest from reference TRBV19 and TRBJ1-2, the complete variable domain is DGGITQSPKYLFRKEGQNVTLSCEQNLNHDAMYWYRQDPGQGLRLIYYSQIVNDFQKGDIAEGYSVSREKKESFPLTVTSAQKNPTAFYLCASSITRVQNGYTFGSGTRLTVV.

The CDR3 protein is CASSSASGVSNEQFF. The CDR3 DNA reads TGTGCCAGCAGCTCCGCTAGCGGGGTAAGCAATGAGCAGTTCTTC. The chain has TRBV5-4 and TRBJ2-1, with TRBD2 identical over 9 bases. The CDR3 runs to 15 residues. Looked up from germline, CDR1 is SGHNT and CDR2 is YYREEE (reference sequence). V lost 3 bases to trimming and J lost 6 bases; unmatched junction nucleotides: 7. Using reference TRBV5-4 and TRBJ2-1 for the parts outside the CDR3, the full variable domain is ETGVTQSPTHLIKTRGQQVTLRCSSQSGHNTVSWYQQALGQGPQFIFQYYREEENGRGNFPPRFSGLQFPNYSSELNVNALELDDSALYLCASSSASGVSNEQFFGPGTRLTVL.

This CDR3 reads CASSLTGVETEAFF. The CDR3 coding sequence is TGCGCCAGCAGCTTAACAGGTGTGGAGACTGAAGCTTTCTTT. The chain has TRBV5-1 and TRBJ1-1; possible D gene TRBD1, 5 bases. The ends were cut back, 2 bases at V and 5 bases at J, with 13 bases in the middle. Germline assignment: CDR1 SGHRS and CDR2 YFSETQ. This CDR3 is 14 amino acids long.

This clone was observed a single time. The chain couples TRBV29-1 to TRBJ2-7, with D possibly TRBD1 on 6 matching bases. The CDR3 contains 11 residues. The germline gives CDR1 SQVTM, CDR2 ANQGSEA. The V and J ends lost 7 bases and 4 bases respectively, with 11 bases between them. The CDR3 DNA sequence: TGCAGCGCGGAACAGGGTTACGAGCAGTACTTC. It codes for CSAEQGYEQYF.

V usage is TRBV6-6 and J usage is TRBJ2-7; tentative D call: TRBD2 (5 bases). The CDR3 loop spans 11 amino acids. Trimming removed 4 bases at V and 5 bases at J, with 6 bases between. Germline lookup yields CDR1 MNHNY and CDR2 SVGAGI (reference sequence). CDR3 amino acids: CASSSRDEQYF. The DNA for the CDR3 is TGTGCCAGCAGTTCGAGGGACGAGCAGTACTTC.

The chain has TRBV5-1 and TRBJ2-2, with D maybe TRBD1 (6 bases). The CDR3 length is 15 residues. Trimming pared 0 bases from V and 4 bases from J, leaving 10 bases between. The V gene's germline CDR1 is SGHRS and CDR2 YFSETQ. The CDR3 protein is CASSLASQGTGELFF. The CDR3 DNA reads TGCGCCAGCAGCTTGGCTTCACAGGGCACCGGGGAGCTGTTTTTT. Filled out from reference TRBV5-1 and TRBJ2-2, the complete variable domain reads KAGVTQTPRYLIKTRGQQVTLSCSPISGHRSVSWYQQTPGQGLQFLFEYFSETQRNKGNFPGRFSGRQFSNSRSEMNVSTLELGDSALYLCASSLASQGTGELFFGEGSRLTVL.

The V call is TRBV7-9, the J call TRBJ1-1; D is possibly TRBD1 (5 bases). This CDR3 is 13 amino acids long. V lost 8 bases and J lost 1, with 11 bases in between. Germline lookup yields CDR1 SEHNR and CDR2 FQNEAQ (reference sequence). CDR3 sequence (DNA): TGTGCCAGCGCAATTGACAGGAACACTGAAGCTTTCTTT. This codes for CASAIDRNTEAFF. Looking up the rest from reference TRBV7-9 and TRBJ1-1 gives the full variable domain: DTGVSQNPRHKITKRGQNVTFRCDPISEHNRLYWYRQTLGQGPEFLTYFQNEAQLEKSRLLSDRFSAERPKGSFSTLEIQRTEQGDSAMYLCASAIDRNTEAFFGQGTRLTVV.

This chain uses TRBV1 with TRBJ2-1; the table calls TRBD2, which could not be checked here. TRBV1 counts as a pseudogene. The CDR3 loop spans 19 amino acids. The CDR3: CTSSQKRHSSDTRGNEQFF. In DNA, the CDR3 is TGCACCAGCAGCCAAAAACGGCATTCTAGCGACACACGGGGCAATGAGCAGTTCTTC.

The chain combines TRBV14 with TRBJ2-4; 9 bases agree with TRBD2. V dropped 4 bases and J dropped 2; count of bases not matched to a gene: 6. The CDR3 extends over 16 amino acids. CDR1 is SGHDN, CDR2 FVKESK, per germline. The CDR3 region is CASSPNSGRSKNIQYF. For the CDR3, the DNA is TGTGCCAGCAGCCCAAATAGCGGGAGATCCAAAAACATTCAGTACTTC.

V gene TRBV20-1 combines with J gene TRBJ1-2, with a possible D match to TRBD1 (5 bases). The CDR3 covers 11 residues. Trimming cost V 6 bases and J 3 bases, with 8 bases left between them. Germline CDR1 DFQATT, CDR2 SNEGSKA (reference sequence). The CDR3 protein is CSAWGDYGYTF. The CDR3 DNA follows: TGCAGTGCATGGGGCGACTATGGCTACACCTTC.

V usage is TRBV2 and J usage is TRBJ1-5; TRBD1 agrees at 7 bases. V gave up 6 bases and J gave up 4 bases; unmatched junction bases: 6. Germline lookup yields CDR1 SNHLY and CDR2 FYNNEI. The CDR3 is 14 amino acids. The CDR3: CASRTGNPNQPQHF. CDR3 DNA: TGTGCCAGCAGGACAGGGAACCCAAATCAGCCCCAGCATTTT. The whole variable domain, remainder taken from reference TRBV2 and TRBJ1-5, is EPEVTQTPSHQVTQMGQEVILRCVPISNHLYFYWYRQILGQKVEFLVSFYNNEISEKSEIFDDQFSVERPDGSNFTLKIRSTKLEDSAMYFCASRTGNPNQPQHFGDGTRLSIL.

CDR3 sequence reads: CASRRTGPRTEAFF. CDR3 nucleotides: TGTGCCAGTAGGCGGACAGGTCCGCGCACTGAAGCTTTCTTT. The chain has TRBV19 and TRBJ1-1; 7 nucleotides agree with TRBD1. The germline V gene encodes CDR1 LNHDA and CDR2 SQIVND (reference sequence). The CDR3 totals 14 residues. With 6 bases clipped from V and 4 bases from J, the junction kept 8 bases outside the gene matches. Filled out from reference TRBV19 and TRBJ1-1, the complete variable domain reads DGGITQSPKYLFRKEGQNVTLSCEQNLNHDAMYWYRQDPGQGLRLIYYSQIVNDFQKGDIAEGYSVSREKKESFPLTVTSAQKNPTAFYLCASRRTGPRTEAFFGQGTRLTVV.